This is a list of T cell receptor beta chains from one sample in a study of long-term antiretroviral therapy in people with HIV. Data came from immunoSEQ multiplex PCR; TCRdb stores just in-frame clones and leaves some out. The sample carries 30,000 or so clones, under 85% recorded once. Material: unsorted PBMCs, obtained 3 years after starting antiretroviral therapy. The source of these receptors is a middle-aged man with HIV. Each CDR3 is given with its conserved first and last residue. Each record gives: V gene, J gene, CDR3 protein.

>TRBV4-1|TRBJ1-5
CASSQRDSNQPQHF
>TRBV30|TRBJ2-7
CAWSVRIGEGAAYEQYF
>TRBV6-1|TRBJ2-1
CASSDATSGSWVNEQFF
>TRBV7-3|TRBJ2-6
CASSRLGAGANVLTF
>TRBV30|TRBJ1-5
CAWSDRDDQPQHF
>TRBV5-1|TRBJ2-5
CASSSGQLQGQETQYF
>TRBV5-4|TRBJ1-1
CASSLGRGNTEAFF
>TRBV27|TRBJ2-6
CASSLTPAGDSGANVLTF
>TRBV6-5|TRBJ2-7
CATAGTGAYEQYF
>TRBV14|TRBJ1-2
CASSQGRHYGYTF
>TRBV30|TRBJ2-3
CAGNTGGGTDTQYF
>TRBV14|TRBJ2-3
CASSQQLASTDTQYF
>TRBV5-1|TRBJ2-7
CASSSTGAYEQYF
>TRBV7-8|TRBJ2-6
CASHTDRGVPGANVLTF
>TRBV5-1|TRBJ2-2
CASSLAGDSLNANTGELFF
>TRBV4-2|TRBJ2-1
CASSQSGTGINEQFF
>TRBV7-3|TRBJ2-7
CASSLGQGAYEQYF
>TRBV19|TRBJ1-1
CASSIYYQSGGTEAFF
>TRBV27|TRBJ2-7
CASSHSGVSPTYEQYF
>TRBV18|TRBJ1-3
CASSPPTDSGNTIYF
>TRBV29-1|TRBJ1-4
CSVTRTESANEKLFF
>TRBV16|TRBJ1-3
CASSQSAPVGNTIYF
>TRBV11-2|TRBJ2-2
CASSLGITGELFF
>TRBV14|TRBJ1-2
CASSQEYAGLRNYGYTF
>TRBV30|TRBJ1-5
CAWSNYNQPQHF
>TRBV11-2|TRBJ1-2
CASSLDQGNYGYTF
>TRBV13|TRBJ2-7
CASSLGPLEQYF
>TRBV13|TRBJ2-1
CASSPPDNEQFF
>TRBV5-8|TRBJ1-5
CASIFPGQGRQPQHF
>TRBV19|TRBJ1-1
CASSPIDRAPEAFF
>TRBV2|TRBJ1-2
CASRRDGKSGGYTF
>TRBV19|TRBJ2-2
CASSVRGVDPGYTGELFF
>TRBV2|TRBJ2-1
CASSEPGRAYNEQFF
>TRBV15|TRBJ2-7
CATSRRDSPSYEQYF
>TRBV27|TRBJ2-1
CASSLRTYYNEQFF
>TRBV9|TRBJ2-2
CASSPVVYSSTGELFF
>TRBV18|TRBJ1-3
CASSPSWGGPSGNTIYF
>TRBV15|TRBJ1-6
CATSGDRGSSPLHF
>TRBV15|TRBJ2-1
CATSRERAGDTYNEQFF
>TRBV9|TRBJ2-2
CASSANIHFTGELFF
>TRBV5-6|TRBJ2-7
CASKPSGTYEQYF
>TRBV29-1|TRBJ2-1
CSVEDSFRFF
>TRBV4-2|TRBJ1-6
CASSQDPDTVFSYNSPLHF
>TRBV30|TRBJ1-2
CAWSPVSTGGYTF
>TRBV4-1|TRBJ2-5
CASSLSGVAGDSMETQYF
>TRBV5-8|TRBJ1-1
CASSDGQGGTEAFF
>TRBV27|TRBJ1-2
CASSYSPGQGVAGYTF
>TRBV19|TRBJ2-5
CASSIGKRGETQYF
>TRBV30|TRBJ1-5
CAWSVTDGSQPQHF
>TRBV5-1|TRBJ1-4
CASSPQGVNEKLFF
>TRBV5-5|TRBJ2-7
CASSLGDRPEQYF
>TRBV9|TRBJ1-4
CASSFSQSGVDNEKLFF
>TRBV25-1|TRBJ2-1
CASSEFRGLKFF
>TRBV7-6|TRBJ2-3
CASSLGSLASGGPRTDTQYF
>TRBV19|TRBJ1-2
CASSLGTGNGYTF